The 9 T cell receptor beta chains below all came from one sample that was sequenced in a study of CD8 T cells in Susac syndrome (dated by TCRdb to the late 2010s). The method was the immunoSEQ multiplex PCR assay. RNA was extracted with the RNeasy kit and roughly 0.45 to 1 ug was reverse transcribed using random hexamers. TCRdb ran its own pipeline on the public reads, namely fastp trimming at Q25 and MiXCR clone calling, and kept in-frame beta chains. CDR3 protein duplicates are merged, each entry listing the most common genes and DNA. The sample profile shows around 200,000 distinct CDR3 sequences; roughly 94% of them were found once. The biggest ten clones account for approximately 0.1% of the sample. Sequencing was done on a sample of CD4+ T cells from PBMCs. The receptors were sampled from a human donor in good health.

The chain couples TRBV6-5 to TRBJ2-5; weak D call: TRBD2 (6 bases). The V end lost 8 bases, the J end lost 0 bases, and 13 bases lay between the germline ends. This CDR3 is built from 14 residues. Germline V CDR1 and CDR2: MNHEY, SVGAGI. CDR3 region: CASGSLAYQETQYF. CDR3 nucleotides: TGTGCCAGCGGGTCTCTAGCGTACCAAGAGACCCAGTACTTC.

The chain couples TRBV7-7 to TRBJ2-6; 9 bases fit TRBD1. Germline lookup yields CDR1 SSHAT and CDR2 FNYEAQ (reference sequence). CDR3 length: 16 residues. The CDR3 protein is CATYGTGSSGANVLTF. The CDR3 DNA sequence: TGTGCTACCTACGGGACAGGGAGCTCTGGGGCCAACGTCCTGACTTTC. The full variable domain, rest sourced from reference TRBV7-7 and TRBJ2-6, is GAGVSQSPRYKVTKRGQDVTLRCDPISSHATLYWYQQALGQGPEFLTYFNYEAQPDKSGLPSDRFSAERPEGSISTLTIQRTEQRDSAMYRCATYGTGSSGANVLTFGAGSRLTVL.

The gene calls are TRBV6-5 and TRBJ1-1, with TRBD1 as a possible D gene (6 bases). Per germline, CDR1 MNHEY and CDR2 SVGAGI. The CDR3 totals 14 residues. Deletions cut 5 bases from V and 5 bases from J, with 15 bases between. The CDR3 loop reads CASSRYRTETEAFF. CDR3 DNA sequence: TGTGCCAGCAGTCGCTACCGGACAGAAACTGAAGCTTTCTTT.

This chain joins TRBV7-2 and TRBJ2-5; D gene unclear. The CDR3 spans 14 residues. CDR1 is SGHTA, CDR2 FQGNSA, per germline. V was pared by 1 base and J by 5 bases, with 11 bases between. CDR3 loop: CASSLVGLAETQYF. The CDR3 DNA follows: TGTGCCAGCAGCTTAGTTGGTTTAGCTGAGACCCAGTACTTC.

This clonotype was seen a handful of times. The CDR3 is CASSLADRGSYEQYF. In DNA, the CDR3 is TGTGCCAGCAGCTTAGCGGACAGGGGTAGTTACGAGCAGTACTTC. V and J are TRBV7-9 and TRBJ2-7; 9 bases map to TRBD1. Trimming cost V 0 bases and J 4 bases; bases outside gene matches: 4. CDR1 is SEHNR and CDR2 is FQNEAQ in the germline V gene (reference sequence). This CDR3 is 15 amino acids long.

The V and J genes are TRBV5-1 and TRBJ1-5; maybe TRBD1 (6 bases). The V end lost 4 bases, the J end lost 2 bases, and 13 bases lay between the germline ends. The CDR3 sequence is 15 residues long. Germline V CDR1 and CDR2: SGHRS, YFSETQ. Here the CDR3 reads CASSPGGAGNQPQHF. The CDR3 region has the DNA TGCGCCAGCAGCCCCGGGGGGGCAGGCAATCAGCCCCAGCATTTT.

V and J are TRBV6-2 or TRBV6-3 and TRBJ2-3; 8 bases match TRBD2. The V gene's germline CDR1 is MNHEY and CDR2 SVGEGT. The trim removed 7 bases at V and 1 base at J, leaving 4 bases unmatched. This CDR3 spans 14 amino acids. The CDR3 bases are TGTGCCAGCATCCAAGCGGGGGGCACAGATACGCAGTATTTT. As protein: CASIQAGGTDTQYF.

This chain links TRBV6-6 with TRBJ1-5; D unclear. V was shortened by 7 bases and J by 5 bases, with 12 bases between the two germline ends. Germline V gene lookup returns CDR1 MNHNY and CDR2 SVGAGI (reference sequence). The CDR3 has 13 residues. The CDR3 loop reads CASNSGGYQPQHF. The CDR3 DNA follows: TGTGCCAGCAATTCAGGCGGGTATCAGCCCCAGCATTTT.

The rearrangement links TRBV7-2 to TRBJ2-3; D might be TRBD1 (5 bases). CDR1 is SGHTA, CDR2 FQGNSA, per germline. The CDR3 runs to 16 residues. V dropped 4 bases and J dropped 0 bases, with 14 bases sitting between them. The CDR3 sequence is CASSSARASSTDTQYF. The CDR3 DNA reads TGTGCCAGCAGCTCCGCCAGGGCTTCTAGCACAGATACGCAGTATTTT.